Listed below are T cell receptor beta chains from one sample, sequenced in a study of T cell repertoires in aging, cancer and after chemotherapy. TCRdb re-analysed the multiplex PCR reads in MiXCR, keeping a single row per CDR3 protein. The repertoire holds some 9,000 distinct CDR3 sequences, with about 24% as singletons. Sequenced: blood. These receptors all come from a human donor in good health. Each CDR3 is given with its conserved first and last residue. The order of the fields is V gene, J gene, CDR3 protein.

>TRBV30|TRBJ1-5
CAWSGGGGGLNQPQHF
>TRBV7-2|TRBJ2-7
CASSSRFRLAGVGEQYF
>TRBV12-3/TRBV12-4|TRBJ2-7
CASSPGTGSWYEQYF
>TRBV24-1|TRBJ2-3
CATSDLMGTDTQYF
>TRBV10-3|TRBJ2-3
CAISESGGRLTDTQYF
>TRBV28|TRBJ2-7
CASSLPQGFTYEQYF
>TRBV6-2/TRBV6-3|TRBJ2-1
CASSYSAQNEQFF
>TRBV4-2|TRBJ2-7
CASSHTSGNSYEQYF
>TRBV19|TRBJ2-3
CASSTPTPGLAGTDTQYF
>TRBV18|TRBJ2-3
CASSPPRGGADTQYF